A few counts support the clone carrying this T cell receptor beta chain. Germline V CDR1 and CDR2: SGHVS, FQNEAQ. The V gene end was trimmed by 0 bases and the J gene end by 4 bases; junction bases not matched to a gene: 7. This CDR3 spans 16 amino acids. The repertoire was sequenced with immunoSEQ multiplex PCR; TCRdb's copy has only in-frame clones and lacks some. Among 150,000 to 200,000 clones, just over 85% were seen once, and the ten largest hold roughly 9%. The entry originates in a study of blood T cell repertoires in COVID-19. The sample consisted of PBMCs or T cells enriched from blood (not recorded which). The chain employs TRBV7-8 and TRBJ2-5; 8 bases match TRBD2. The source is a woman aged 18-29 years who had recovered from COVID-19. The CDR3 coding sequence is TGTGCCAGCAGCTTAGCTGAGCGGGGGCTTGGAGAGACCCAGTACTTC. Translating gives CASSLAERGLGETQYF. Full variable domain (missing parts from reference TRBV7-8 and TRBJ2-5): GAGVSQSPRYKVAKRGQDVALRCDPISGHVSLFWYQQALGQGPEFLTYFQNEAQLDKSGLPSDRFFAERPEGSVSTLKIQRTQQEDSAVYLCASSLAERGLGETQYFGPGTRLLVL.